The 10 T cell receptor beta chains presented below share a single source sample, sequenced in a study of tumor-infiltrating lymphocytes in oesophageal squamous cell carcinoma. TCRdb analysed the PCR reads with MiXCR anew, one entry per CDR3 protein. The sample includes about 10,000 distinct CDR3 sequences, 58% of them seen just once. Sequencing was done on a sample of esophageal tumor tissue. The receptors were sampled from a female donor with esophageal squamous cell carcinoma.

This clonotype was seen a few times. This chain uses TRBV12-3 or TRBV12-4 with TRBJ1-1, with 8 nucleotides matching TRBD1. The length of the CDR3 is 17 residues. Unmatched junction bases numbered 15, after V lost 5 bases and J lost 4 bases. The CDR3 bases are TGTGCCAGCAGTCCTGGACAGGGCGTGTATCTGGGCACTGAAGCTTTCTTT. Translating gives CASSPGQGVYLGTEAFF.

This clonotype was detected many times. This chain links TRBV19 with TRBJ2-7; either TRBD1 or TRBD2 may supply D (7 bases each). Trimming took 3 bases from V and 5 from J, leaving 17 bases between them. The CDR3 extends over 15 amino acids. Germline V CDR1 and CDR2: LNHDA, SQIVND (reference sequence). The CDR3 nucleotides read TGTGCCAGTAGTATCAGACAGGGACTATCCAACGAGCAGTACTTC. This sequence encodes CASSIRQGLSNEQYF.

This chain connects TRBV7-3 to TRBJ2-1; 7 positions agree with TRBD2. The CDR3 spans 15 residues. After removal of 0 bases from V and 6 bases from J, the junction contained 5 bases not matched to a gene. Germline CDR1 and CDR2: SGHTA and FQGTGA. CDR3 amino acids: CASSLTSPSGNEQFF. The CDR3 DNA is TGTGCCAGCAGCTTAACCTCCCCTAGCGGCAATGAGCAGTTCTTC.

The chain uses TRBV28 and TRBJ2-1; D not certain. The assigned J gene may be wrong: the sequence end matches TRBJ2-5 better. Germline lookup yields CDR1 MDHEN and CDR2 SYDVKM. The CDR3 has 14 residues. The CDR3 DNA is TGTGCCAGCAGTCCGGACGGTACTCAAGAGACCCAGTACTTC. Residues: CASSPDGTQETQYF.

In this sample, this clonotype turned up a few times. V and J are TRBV12-3 or TRBV12-4 and TRBJ1-3; D remains ambiguous. Trimming stripped 7 bases from V and 2 bases from J, with 12 bases between. The CDR3 runs to 14 residues. The CDR3 region is CASNPSGTGNTIYF. As DNA, the CDR3 is TGTGCCAGCAACCCGTCGGGAACTGGAAACACCATATATTTT.

CDR3 sequence reads: CASSLRQGAYEQYF. The CDR3 DNA reads as TGTGCCAGCAGCCTTCGACAGGGAGCCTACGAGCAGTACTTC. The J gene is TRBJ2-1, the V gene TRBV7-6, with 7 bases aligning to TRBD1. The J call may be wrong; the DNA end is better matched by TRBJ2-7. There are 14 residues in the CDR3. CDR1 and CDR2 (germline): SGHVS, FNYEAQ.

Details on this clonotype: The missing conserved phenylalanine or tryptophan at the end of this CDR3 makes a read error likely. The limits of the CDR3 on the DNA are not certain, so only TCRdb's listed CDR3 is given. The chain couples TRBV7-2 to TRBJ2-1; the D call of TRBD1 is as the table states it, not checked on the DNA. With termini counted, the CDR3 has 17 amino acids. Germline V gene data show CDR1 as SGHTA and CDR2 as FQGNSA. This chain's CDR3 is CASSPRDRSTYGYTFGS.

The genes are TRBV5-1 and TRBJ1-6, with TRBD1 as a possible D gene (6 bases). The germline V gene has CDR1 SGHRS and CDR2 YFSETQ. Trimming pared 4 bases from V and 5 bases from J, leaving 13 bases between. CDR3 length equals 15 residues. This CDR3 is CASSPQGTNNSPLHF. The CDR3 DNA reads TGCGCCAGCAGCCCCCAGGGGACTAATAATTCACCCCTCCACTTT.

The chain joins TRBV7-2 to TRBJ2-1; TRBD2 agrees at 11 bases. Germline V lookup: CDR1 SGHTA, CDR2 FQGNSA. J was trimmed by 7 bases and V by 3 bases; bases with no gene match: 5. The CDR3 sequence is 15 residues long. CDR3 bases: TGTGCCAGCAGCTTTATGACTAGCGGGATTAATGAGCAGTTCTTC. This gives the protein CASSFMTSGINEQFF.

CDR3 loop: CASRRQGLTDTQYF. In DNA form, the CDR3 reads TGTGCCAGCAGAAGACAGGGGCTCACAGATACGCAGTATTTT. V is TRBV12-3 or TRBV12-4 and J is TRBJ2-3, with 8 nucleotides matching TRBD1. The ends lost 6 bases at V and 2 bases at J; junction bases unmatched: 4. The CDR3 covers 14 residues.